The TCR beta chain under discussion was sequenced for a study of T-cell memory formation after mild COVID-19. There are a few counts of this clonotype. TCRdb reprocessed the 5' RACE reads via MiXCR and lists one record per CDR3 protein. Here the sample spans about 190,000 distinct CDR3 sequences, 15% to 20% being singletons. The clonotype originates from an adult woman who had mild COVID-19 (a few samples of this study predate the infection). Cell type and time point are not known. Sequenced material: PBMCs or a T cell subset sorted from them (not recorded which).

The CDR3 sequence is CASSLGQIYGYTF. The DNA of the CDR3 is TGTGCCAGCAGCTTAGGTCAGATCTATGGCTACACCTTC. The gene calls are TRBV7-8 and TRBJ1-2; D gene ambiguous. CDR1 is SGHVS, CDR2 FQNEAQ, per germline. This CDR3 has 13 amino acids. The V end lost 1 base, the J end lost 4 bases, and 7 bases lay between the germline ends. The variable domain in full, completed from reference TRBV7-8 and TRBJ1-2, reads GAGVSQSPRYKVAKRGQDVALRCDPISGHVSLFWYQQALGQGPEFLTYFQNEAQLDKSGLPSDRFFAERPEGSVSTLKIQRTQQEDSAVYLCASSLGQIYGYTFGSGTRLTVV.